This TCR beta chain emerged from a study of OX40 agonist ivuxolimab in advanced cancers. At the level of the whole study: The costimulatory receptor OX40 (CD134) was targeted by ivuxolimab, a fully human IgG2 agonistic monoclonal antibody. Intravenous ivuxolimab was administered to patients every 2 weeks at six dose levels: 0.01, 0.1, 0.3, 1.5, 3 and 10 mg/kg. Of the roughly 51 patients in dose escalation, around 19 had hepatocellular carcinoma, around 15 had melanoma, 9 had renal cell carcinoma and 9 had head and neck cancer. A male proportion of roughly 80% and a mean age of approximately 55 years, ranging from 23 to 79, were recorded for the dose-escalation cohort. Patients were allowed to have had prior anti-PD-1, anti-PD-L1 or anti-CTLA-4 therapy, and more than 30% of the dose-escalation patients had previously received checkpoint inhibitors. Partial responses were achieved by three dose-escalation patients, of whom one had hepatocellular carcinoma and two had cutaneous melanoma. Peripheral TCRbeta sequencing aimed to test whether ivuxolimab altered TCR sequence diversity and caused clonal T-cell expansion. The paper reports the monotherapy dose-escalation portion (N of about 47 patients) of the phase I ivuxolimab trial.

For sequencing of the TCRbeta CDR3 region, genomic DNA was extracted from the sorted cells. TCRbeta CDR3 regions were sequenced using the immunoSEQ Assay. As stored in TCRdb, this immuneACCESS dataset retains in-frame rearrangements with V and J assigned. A fraction of the clones does not appear; measured against another copy, unresolved V genes explain less than half of the discrepancy, and the remainder lacks a known reason. The sample table records tens of thousands of clones; nearly 90% of these occur just once. Of the sample, around 0.19% falls within the top ten clones. The trial excluded patients who had a history of autoimmune disease or were on systemic immunosuppression. Peripheral blood for TCR sequencing was drawn from every dose cohort at baseline, at cycle 4 day 1 and at cycle 7 day 1. The samples were taken from a phase I, first-in-human, multicenter, open-label dose-escalation trial of ivuxolimab. The trial enrolled adults with locally advanced or metastatic head and neck squamous cell, hepatocellular, melanoma or renal cell carcinoma. Before TCR sequencing, CD4+ T cells and CD8+ T cells were sorted from peripheral blood as separate populations.

A word on this clone: It has no known antigen specificity. No quality values exist for individual bases; no much larger clone is one base distant.

Study-wide conclusions, independent of this receptor: At doses of 0.1 to 3.0 mg/kg, clonal expansion of both CD4+ and CD8+ blood T cells was observed from baseline to week 6. The antigen specificity of the peripheral T cells that underwent clonal expansion was not determined. Partial responders in the 0.1-3.0 mg/kg groups had among the lowest normalized peripheral clonal expansion, especially among CD8+ T cells. After ivuxolimab, expanded clones were on average more numerous among CD8+ T cells than among CD4+ T cells. Low levels of normalized T-cell clonal expansion were also seen in some patients who did not respond.

V is cut back by 1 base and J by 4 bases, with 5 bases in the junction unmatched. CDR1 SGHRS and CDR2 YFSETQ were looked up in the germline V gene. The CDR3, cysteine through phenylalanine, is 14 amino acids long. Only CDR3 DNA is held: 42 bases, read in frame from base 1. The receptor chain draws on TRBV5-1 and TRBJ2-7; TRBD1 aligns with 7 central bases. The sample was CD4+ or CD8+ T cells sorted from blood, taken in a trial of the OX40 agonist ivuxolimab. The receptor was isolated from an adult with an advanced solid tumor such as melanoma, head and neck, liver or kidney cancer. In nucleotide form, the sequence is TGCGCCAGCAGCTTGAGCGACAGGGTGTACGAGCAGTACTTC. Its amino acids are CASSLSDRVYEQYF.